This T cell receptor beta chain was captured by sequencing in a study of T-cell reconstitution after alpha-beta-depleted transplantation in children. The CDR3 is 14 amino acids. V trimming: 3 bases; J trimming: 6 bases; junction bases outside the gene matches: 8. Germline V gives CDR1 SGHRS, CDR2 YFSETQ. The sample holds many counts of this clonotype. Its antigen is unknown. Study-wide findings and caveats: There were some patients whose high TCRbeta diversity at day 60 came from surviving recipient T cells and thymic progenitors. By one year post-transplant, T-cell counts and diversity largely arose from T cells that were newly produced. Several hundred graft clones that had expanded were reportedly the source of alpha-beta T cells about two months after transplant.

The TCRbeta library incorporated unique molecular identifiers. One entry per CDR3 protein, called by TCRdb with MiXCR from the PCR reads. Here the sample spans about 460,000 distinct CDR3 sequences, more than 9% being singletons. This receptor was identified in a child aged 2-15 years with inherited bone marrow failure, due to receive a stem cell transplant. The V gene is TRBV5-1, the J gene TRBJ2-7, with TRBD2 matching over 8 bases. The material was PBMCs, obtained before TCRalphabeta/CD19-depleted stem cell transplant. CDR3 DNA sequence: TGCGCCAGCAGCTCTAGCGGGCCGTGGTCCGAGCAGTACTTC. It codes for CASSSSGPWSEQYF.